The 2 T cell receptor beta chains listed next were all sequenced from one sample in a study of T cell responses to AZD1222 COVID-19 vaccine. Method: immunoSEQ multiplex PCR; TCRdb's copy keeps in-frame clones and lacks some. The table includes about 130,000 clones, roughly 91% detected once. The starting material was peripheral blood, obtained 28 days after the second AZD1222 dose. Receptors were obtained from an adult who received the AZD1222 COVID-19 vaccine.

The genes are TRBV9 and TRBJ1-2; 8 positions agree with TRBD1. The CDR3 has 14 residues. CDR1 and CDR2 from the germline V gene are SGDLS and YYNGEE. V lost 3 bases and J lost 8; bases outside the gene matches: 9. The CDR3 region has the DNA TGTGCCAGCAGCGCCCACAGGGGGGGAAGGGGCTACACCTTC. Translation: CASSAHRGGRGYTF.

J is TRBJ1-1 and V is TRBV7-9; no clear D gene. Germline-derived CDR1 and CDR2 are SEHNR and FQNEAQ (reference sequence). V was clipped by 3 bases and J by 1 base, with 18 bases between them. This CDR3 is built from 17 residues. CDR3 nucleotide sequence: TGTGCCAGCAGCTTTCGAGAGGTGGTCGGAGGGAACACTGAAGCTTTCTTT. Its translation is CASSFREVVGGNTEAFF.